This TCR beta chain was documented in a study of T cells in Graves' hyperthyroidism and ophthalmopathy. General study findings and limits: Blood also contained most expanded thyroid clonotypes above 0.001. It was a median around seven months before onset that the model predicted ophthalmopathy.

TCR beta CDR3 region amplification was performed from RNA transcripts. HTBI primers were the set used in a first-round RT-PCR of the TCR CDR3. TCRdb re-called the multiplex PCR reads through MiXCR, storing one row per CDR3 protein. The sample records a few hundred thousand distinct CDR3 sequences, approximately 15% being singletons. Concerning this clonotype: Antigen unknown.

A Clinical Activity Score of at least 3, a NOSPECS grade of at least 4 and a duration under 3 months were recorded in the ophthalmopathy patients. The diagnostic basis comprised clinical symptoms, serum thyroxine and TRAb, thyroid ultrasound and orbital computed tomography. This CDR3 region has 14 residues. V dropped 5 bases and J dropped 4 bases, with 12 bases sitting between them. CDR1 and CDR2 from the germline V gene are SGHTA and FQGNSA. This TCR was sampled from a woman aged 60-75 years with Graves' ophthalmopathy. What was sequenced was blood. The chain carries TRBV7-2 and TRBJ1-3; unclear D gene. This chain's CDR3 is CASSLDGKGNTIYF. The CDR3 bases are TGTGCCAGCAGCCTCGACGGAAAAGGAAACACCATATATTTT.